This T cell receptor (beta chain) originates from a study of blood T cell repertoires in COVID-19. Study details: PBMCs, B-cell-depleted T cells, or T cells were the source of the cDNA or gDNA that made up the material.

V shed 4 bases, J shed 8 bases, and the junction held 14 bases outside the gene matches. This CDR3 region has 17 residues. Germline assignment: CDR1 SGHKS and CDR2 YYEKEE (reference sequence). Assay: immunoSEQ multiplex PCR; the TCRdb copy retains only in-frame clones and omits some. Of around 290,000 clones in the sample, approximately 87% were seen once. The rearrangement joins TRBV5-5 to TRBJ1-4; TRBD1 aligns across 10 bases. The receptor comes from a woman between 45 and 60 years old who had recovered from COVID-19. What was sequenced was peripheral blood. CDR3 in DNA: TGTGCCAGCAGCACCTCCGGGACAGGGGAGGGATGGGAAAAACTGTTTTTT. It translates to CASSTSGTGEGWEKLFF.